These 9 T cell receptor beta chains share one sample of origin, sequenced in a study of T cell responses to AZD1222 COVID-19 vaccine. Generated by immunoSEQ multiplex PCR, the TCRdb table keeps only in-frame clones and is missing some. There are approximately 120,000 clones in the sample; about 89% occur only once, and around 4.3% lies in the top ten. Material: peripheral blood, obtained on day 0 of AZD1222 vaccination. The receptors stem from an adult in good health.

The chain is built from TRBV2 and TRBJ1-6; 8 nucleotides match TRBD1. Germline loops: CDR1 SNHLY, CDR2 FYNNEI. J gave up 9 bases and V 7 bases, and 8 bases lay outside the gene matches. The CDR3 length is 14 residues. The CDR3 DNA reads as TGTGCCAGCAAACAGGGGGGAATCGGTTCACCCCTCCACTTT. Translation gives CASKQGGIGSPLHF.

The genes are TRBV6-1 and TRBJ1-2, with D hard to call. This CDR3 is built from 13 residues. Trimming took off 2 bases at V and 0 bases at J, with 4 bases between the two ends. Germline V gene lookup returns CDR1 MNHNS and CDR2 SASEGT. The CDR3: CASSEPPNYGYTF. The CDR3, as DNA: TGTGCCAGCAGTGAACCGCCTAACTATGGCTACACCTTC.

The rearrangement links TRBV11-2 to TRBJ2-7; TRBD1 is a possible D gene (5 bases). Between the trimmed V and J ends, which lost 5 bases and 4 bases, there was a span of 12 bases. Germline CDR1 reads SGHAT; CDR2 reads FQNNGV. This CDR3 is 13 amino acids long. The CDR3 here is CASSINRNYEQYF. The CDR3 DNA reads as TGTGCCAGCAGCATTAACAGGAATTACGAGCAGTACTTC.

This chain joins TRBV19 and TRBJ2-2; 7 nucleotides agree with TRBD1. Germline V lookup: CDR1 LNHDA, CDR2 SQIVND (reference sequence). Trimming removed 5 bases from V and 6 bases from J; junction bases left unmatched: 3. CDR3 size: 13 residues. CDR3 region: CASSDRAPGELFF. For the CDR3, the DNA is TGTGCCAGTAGTGACAGGGCTCCCGGGGAGCTGTTTTTT. Based on the CDR3 plus reference TRBV19 and TRBJ2-2, the full variable domain is DGGITQSPKYLFRKEGQNVTLSCEQNLNHDAMYWYRQDPGQGLRLIYYSQIVNDFQKGDIAEGYSVSREKKESFPLTVTSAQKNPTAFYLCASSDRAPGELFFGEGSRLTVL.

This clone has just a few counts. The rearrangement joins TRBV30 to TRBJ2-3, with TRBD2 as a possible D gene (6 bases). CDR1 is GTSNPN, CDR2 SVGIG, per germline (reference sequence). The CDR3 contains 17 residues. With 2 bases removed from V and 4 bases from J, the gap between germline ends came to 22 bases. For the CDR3, the DNA is TGTGCCTGGAGTCTGGGCGGGGCGGTTTCCCCCCCAGATACGCAGTATTTT. Amino acids: CAWSLGGAVSPPDTQYF. Drawing the rest from reference TRBV30 and TRBJ2-3, the complete variable domain is SQTIHQWPATLVQPVGSPLSLECTVEGTSNPNLYWYRQAAGRGLQLLFYSVGIGQISSEVPQNLSASRPQDRQFILSSKKLLLSDSGFYLCAWSLGGAVSPPDTQYFGPGTRLTVL.

To note about this clone: Other DNA sequences in this sample translate to the same CDR3. The CDR3 DNA reads as TGTGCCAGCAGCCCCCTTGGCAATCAGCCCCAGCATTTT. This sequence encodes CASSPLGNQPQHF. This chain joins TRBV6-5 and TRBJ1-5; D ambiguous. Trimming took 6 bases from V and 2 from J, leaving 8 bases between them. CDR1 is MNHEY, CDR2 SVGAGI, per germline. The CDR3 is 13 residues long.

This chain connects TRBV5-6 to TRBJ2-5, with D unresolved. From germline, CDR1 is SGHDT and CDR2 YYEEEE. CDR3 length equals 13 residues. The V and J ends lost 1 base and 2 bases respectively, with 6 bases between them. This CDR3 reads CASSLNQQETQYF. The CDR3 nucleotides read TGTGCCAGCAGCTTGAACCAGCAAGAGACCCAGTACTTC.

The gene calls are TRBV5-5 and TRBJ1-3; 8 nucleotides agree with TRBD1. The length of the CDR3 is 19 residues. From germline, CDR1 is SGHKS and CDR2 YYEKEE (reference sequence). With V trimmed by 4 bases and J by 1 base, 16 bases remained unmatched. The CDR3 DNA reads TGTGCCAGCAGCACCACTCCTCAGGGGGCGGGTTGGTCTGGAAACACCATATATTTT. This encodes CASSTTPQGAGWSGNTIYF.

V is TRBV19 and J is TRBJ2-1; D unresolved. The CDR3 is 14 amino acids. V was trimmed by 2 bases and J by 5 bases, leaving 10 bases between them. CDR1 is LNHDA, CDR2 SQIVND, per germline (reference sequence). The CDR3 coding sequence is TGTGCCAGTAGTATACTCGCCCCAAACAATGAGCAGTTCTTC. Translating gives CASSILAPNNEQFF.